The subject of this entry is one T cell receptor (beta chain). What it binds is unknown. Germline V lookup: CDR1 SGHRS, CDR2 YFSETQ. This CDR3 is 14 amino acids long. Trimming removed 0 bases from V and 1 base from J, with 7 bases in between. The method was immunoSEQ multiplex PCR; TCRdb's version includes in-frame clones alone and lacks a portion of them. The sample holds 120,000 or so clones; 70% to 90% are singletons and the top ten take about 7%. It was focal radiation plus CTLA-4 blockade with ipilimumab that patients with chemo-refractory metastatic non-small-cell lung cancer received. These data come from a study of radiotherapy plus CTLA-4 blockade in lung cancer. Study-wide context: Objective responses were seen in about a sixth of patients, disease control in roughly 30%.

Study conclusions and caveats: Blood-borne expansion of tumor-derived TCR clones followed radiotherapy plus ipilimumab. Early blood T cell clone changes and increased post-radiation serum interferon-beta were reportedly the strongest response predictors.

This chain uses TRBV5-1 with TRBJ1-1; D not certain. Material: peripheral blood, obtained from a patient treated with radiotherapy plus ipilimumab. This TCR came from a human donor with non-small cell lung cancer that progressed on radiotherapy plus ipilimumab. The CDR3 nucleotides read TGCGCCAGCAGCTTGGGGCAGCAGAACACTGAAGCTTTCTTT. Translating it yields CASSLGQQNTEAFF. The full variable domain, rest sourced from reference TRBV5-1 and TRBJ1-1, is KAGVTQTPRYLIKTRGQQVTLSCSPISGHRSVSWYQQTPGQGLQFLFEYFSETQRNKGNFPGRFSGRQFSNSRSEMNVSTLELGDSALYLCASSLGQQNTEAFFGQGTRLTVV.